The clone carrying this TCR beta chain was seen more than once but under ten times. Its antigen is not known. This sample is part of a study of T-cell memory formation after mild COVID-19. General observations from the study: Clones contracting day 15 to 85 were balanced CD4/CD8; later expanders leaned CD4+.

Constant-segment primers were used for 5'RACE, and the resulting TCR alpha and TCR beta cDNA libraries carried sample barcodes and UMIs. Each CDR3 protein is one row after TCRdb ran MiXCR on the 5' RACE reads. This table has 280,000 or so distinct CDR3 sequences, approximately 8.4% appearing once. The CDR3 covers 14 residues. The germline gives CDR1 SQVTM, CDR2 ANQGSEA. V was shortened by 4 bases and J by 0 bases, with 13 bases between the two germline ends. This clonotype was sampled from a man aged 18 to 35 who had mild COVID-19 (a few samples of this study predate the infection). Cell type and time point are not known. The rearrangement joins TRBV29-1 to TRBJ2-7, with a possible D match to TRBD2 (5 bases). The sequenced material came from PBMCs or a T cell subset sorted from them (not recorded which). The CDR3 region is CSVAEDSYSYEQYF. The CDR3 nucleotides read TGCAGCGTTGCAGAGGACTCCTACTCCTACGAGCAGTACTTC.